These T cell receptor beta chains were read from a single sample in a study of Ad26.COV2.S vaccination and SARS-CoV-2 variants. Here immunoSEQ multiplex PCR was the method, and the copy in TCRdb shows in-frame clones only, minus some. The repertoire holds about 400,000 clones, with approximately 90% as singletons. Sequenced material: peripheral blood, taken in a trial of Ad26.COV2.S vaccine versus placebo. Every receptor here comes from a person aged 18-60 years who received the Ad26.COV2.S COVID-19 vaccine or a placebo. CDR3s include the opening cysteine and the closing phenylalanine or tryptophan. A D gene is named only where the DNA matches it firmly. Rows may omit the clone size; those that give it use once, few, many or a size class.

j_gene | d_gene | abundance | v_gene | CDR3nt | CDR3aa
TRBJ2-2 | - | - | TRBV5-8 | TGTGCCAGCAGCTTAGGGACAACCACCGGGGAGCTGTTTTTT | CASSLGTTTGELFF
TRBJ2-5 | TRBD2 | - | TRBV7-6 | TGTGCCAGCAGCAACGGGCAGCGGGGGGAAGAGACCCAGTACTTC | CASSNGQRGEETQYF
TRBJ2-3 | - | - | TRBV28 | TGTGCCAGCAGAAGTTGGGGTGGAGATACGCAGTATTTT | CASRSWGGDTQYF
TRBJ2-5 | TRBD2 | - | TRBV7-9 | TGTGCCAGCAGCTTGCCTAGCGGGGGTTACCAAGAGACCCAGTACTTC | CASSLPSGGYQETQYF
TRBJ2-3 | TRBD2 | - | TRBV4-3 | TGCGCCAGCAGCCAACGCCCAAAACTAGCGGGGGGAGCCACAGATACGCAGTATTTT | CASSQRPKLAGGATDTQYF
TRBJ2-2 | TRBD2 | - | TRBV4-1 | TGCGCCAGCAGCCAACCTCAGCGGGGGGCCTGGACCGGGGAGCTGTTTTTT | CASSQPQRGAWTGELFF
TRBJ1-3 | TRBD1 | - | TRBV6-5 | TGTGCCAGCAGCCCAAGACAGGGAAGGAGATACACCATATATTTT | CASSPRQGRRYTIYF
TRBJ1-1 | TRBD1 | - | TRBV10-2 | TGCGCCAGCTTGGGGAAACAGGGGAGTAGAGGTGAAGCTTTCTTT | CASLGKQGSRGEAFF
TRBJ2-7 | - | - | TRBV5-6 | TGTGCCAGCAGCTTGATGGGTACCTACGAGCAGTACTTC | CASSLMGTYEQYF
TRBJ1-1 | - | - | TRBV12-3/TRBV12-4 | TGTGCCAGTCTTCGAGTTGGTAAAGCTTTCTTT | CASLRVGKAFF
TRBJ1-2 | - | - | TRBV6-5 | TGTGCCAGCAGTTCGGGTCGGGGCTATGGCTACACCTTC | CASSSGRGYGYTF
TRBJ2-6 | TRBD1 | - | TRBV2 | TGTGCCAGCAGCTGGGGACAGGCTGGGGCCAACGTCCTGACTTTC | CASSWGQAGANVLTF
TRBJ1-6 | - | - | TRBV6-5 | TGTGCCAGCAGCAAGGGGATTTACTCACCCCTCCACTTT | CASSKGIYSPLHF
TRBJ2-3 | TRBD2 | - | TRBV2 | TGTGCCAGCAGTCTTTTGCTAGCGGGGGTAGCAGATACGCAGTATTTT | CASSLLLAGVADTQYF
TRBJ1-1 | - | - | TRBV6-2/TRBV6-3 | TGTGCCAGCAGTTACCGGGTTGGAGCTTTCTTT | CASSYRVGAFF
TRBJ1-2 | TRBD1 | - | TRBV28 | TGTGCCAGCAGTTTACTGACAGGGGGCTATAGCTATGGCTACACCTTC | CASSLLTGGYSYGYTF
TRBJ2-7 | TRBD2 | - | TRBV7-8 | TGTGCCAGCAGCTTAGCGGGGCGGGGGAGAACCTACGAGCAGTACTTC | CASSLAGRGRTYEQYF
TRBJ2-3 | TRBD1 | - | TRBV2 | TGTGCCATCAGACAGGGTCCCACAGATACGCAGTATTTT | CAIRQGPTDTQYF
TRBJ2-1 | TRBD2 | - | TRBV4-1 | TGCGCCAGCAGCCAAGATGGAGGGACTAGCGGAAAATATTTGAGCTCCTACAATGAGCAGTTCTTC | CASSQDGGTSGKYLSSYNEQFF
TRBJ1-1 | - | - | TRBV19 | TGTGCCAGTAGTATAATCGGGCTCATGAACACTGAAGCTTTCTTT | CASSIIGLMNTEAFF
TRBJ2-1 | - | - | TRBV19 | TGTGCCAGTAGTATTCTGGGGGCAATCTCCTACAATGAGCAGTTCTTC | CASSILGAISYNEQFF
TRBJ2-3 | TRBD2 | - | TRBV2 | TGTGCCAGCGGAGTAGCGGGGGGCACAGATACGCAGTATTTT | CASGVAGGTDTQYF
TRBJ2-5 | TRBD2 | - | TRBV30 | TGTGCCTGGAGTGTGTTAGCGGGGATTTCGGAGACCCAGTACTTC | CAWSVLAGISETQYF
TRBJ1-2 | TRBD1 | - | TRBV29-1 | TGCAGCGTTGTTGTGGGGACAGTAAGCTATGGCTACACCTTC | CSVVVGTVSYGYTF
TRBJ2-1 | TRBD2 | - | TRBV29-1 | TGCAGCGTTCTCGCTGGGCGGGGGGCCGCCCACGACTACAATGAGCAGTTCTTC | CSVLAGRGAAHDYNEQFF
TRBJ2-1 | - | - | TRBV6-5 | TGTGCCAGCAGCAACGGGGCAGTTTGGGTTGAGCAGTTCTTC | CASSNGAVWVEQFF
TRBJ1-2 | - | - | TRBV19 | TGTGCCAGTAGCGGCGGGGTCTACACCTTC | CASSGGVYTF
TRBJ2-3 | - | few | TRBV6-4 | TGTGCCAGCTCGCCCGGAAACCGTAGCACAGATACGCAGTATTTT | CASSPGNRSTDTQYF
TRBJ1-2 | TRBD1 | - | TRBV24-1 | TGTGCCACCAGTGATCCCGGACAGGGGAATTATGGCTACACCTTC | CATSDPGQGNYGYTF
TRBJ2-3 | TRBD1 | - | TRBV7-2 | TGTGCCAGCAACGGACAGGGGATACCCACAGATACGCAGTATTTT | CASNGQGIPTDTQYF
TRBJ2-1 | TRBD1 | once | TRBV28 | TGTGCCAGCTCCGCAGGGGGCCTCTACAATGAGCAGTTCTTC | CASSAGGLYNEQFF
TRBJ2-2 | - | - | TRBV7-9 | TGTGCCAGCAGCTTAGTAGGCACAACCGGGGAGCTGTTTTTT | CASSLVGTTGELFF
TRBJ2-3 | TRBD2 | - | TRBV9 | TGTGCCAGCAGCCCCGAGCGGGGGGGTTGGGATACGCAGTATTTT | CASSPERGGWDTQYF
TRBJ2-5 | - | - | TRBV29-1 | TGCAGCGTTAGACAGTCAGGGGAGACCCAGTACTTC | CSVRQSGETQYF
TRBJ2-3 | - | - | TRBV6-2/TRBV6-3 | TGTGCCAGCAGCTCATCCCGACCAGAGCCAGATACGCAGTATTTT | CASSSSRPEPDTQYF
TRBJ2-1 | - | - | TRBV5-5 | TGTGCCAGCAGCTCGGACTCCAATGAGCAGTTCTTC | CASSSDSNEQFF
TRBJ2-7 | - | - | TRBV19 | TGTGCCAGTAGTATAGTTTATCAGAACTACGAGCAGTACTTC | CASSIVYQNYEQYF
TRBJ1-2 | - | - | TRBV7-8 | TGTGCCAGCAGCCCCCCTGGTTGGGGGGACTATGGCTACACCTTC | CASSPPGWGDYGYTF
TRBJ2-2 | TRBD1 | - | TRBV7-9 | TGTGCCAGCAGCTTAGTTCACAGGGGTGGAACCGGGGAGCTGTTTTTT | CASSLVHRGGTGELFF
TRBJ2-3 | - | - | TRBV18 | TGTGCCAGCTCACCTTCGGCAGGACCAGATACGCAGTATTTT | CASSPSAGPDTQYF
TRBJ1-2 | - | once | TRBV27 | TGTGCCAGCAGTTTATTGCGGGACGGCCCTAGGGGCTACACCTTC | CASSLLRDGPRGYTF
TRBJ2-2 | TRBD1 | - | TRBV24-1 | TGTGCCACCAGTGACCCAGGGACAGGGGGTCGTTACGGGGAGCTGTTTTTT | CATSDPGTGGRYGELFF